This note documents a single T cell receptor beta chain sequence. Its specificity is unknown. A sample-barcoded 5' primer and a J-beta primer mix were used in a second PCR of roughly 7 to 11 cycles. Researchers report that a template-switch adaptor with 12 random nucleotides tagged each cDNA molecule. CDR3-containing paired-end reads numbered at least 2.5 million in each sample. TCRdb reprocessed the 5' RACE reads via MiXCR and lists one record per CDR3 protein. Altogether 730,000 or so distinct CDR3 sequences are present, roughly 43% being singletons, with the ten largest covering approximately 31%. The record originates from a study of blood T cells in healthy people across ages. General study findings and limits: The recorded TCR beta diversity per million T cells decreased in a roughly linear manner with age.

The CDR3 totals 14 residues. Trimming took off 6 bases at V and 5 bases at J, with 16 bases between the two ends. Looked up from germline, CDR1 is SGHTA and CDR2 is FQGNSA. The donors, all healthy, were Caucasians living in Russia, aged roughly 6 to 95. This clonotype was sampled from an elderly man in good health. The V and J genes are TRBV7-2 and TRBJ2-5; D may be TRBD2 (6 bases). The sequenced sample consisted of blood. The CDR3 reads CASSSGGSRETQYF. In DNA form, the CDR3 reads TGTGCCAGCAGTTCCGGGGGTTCTCGGGAGACCCAGTACTTC.